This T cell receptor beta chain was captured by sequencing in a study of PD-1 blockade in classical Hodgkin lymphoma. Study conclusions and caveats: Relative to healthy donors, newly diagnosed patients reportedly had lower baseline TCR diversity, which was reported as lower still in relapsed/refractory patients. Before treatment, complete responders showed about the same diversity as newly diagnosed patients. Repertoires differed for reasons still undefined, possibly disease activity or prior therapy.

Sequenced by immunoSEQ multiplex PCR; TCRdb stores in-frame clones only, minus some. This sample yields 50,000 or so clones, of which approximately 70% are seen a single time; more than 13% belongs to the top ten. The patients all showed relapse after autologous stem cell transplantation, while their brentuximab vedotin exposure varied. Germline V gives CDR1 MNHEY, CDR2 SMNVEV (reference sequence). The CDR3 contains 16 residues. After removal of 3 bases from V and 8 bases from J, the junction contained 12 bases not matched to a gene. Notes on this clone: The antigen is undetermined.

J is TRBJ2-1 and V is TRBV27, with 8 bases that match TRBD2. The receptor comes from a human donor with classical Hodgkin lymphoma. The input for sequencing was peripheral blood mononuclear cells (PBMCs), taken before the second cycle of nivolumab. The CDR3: CASSFTRTSMIYEQFF. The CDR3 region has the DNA TGTGCCAGCAGTTTCACCCGGACTAGCATGATCTATGAGCAGTTCTTC.